Sequencing of this T cell receptor (beta chain) was carried out in a study of TET2 disruption in CD19-targeted CAR T cells (dated by TCRdb to 2017 to 2018). With respect to the entire study: The number of samples was determined by the original clinical trial design and by which samples were available, and no additional inclusion criteria were applied.

Worth noting for this clone: Its antigen is not yet known. The CDR3 end is not reached by the read, which stops 3 residues before it; the germline J gene fills it in.

Read against the paper, the sample's treatment or condition label means: autologous CTL019 cells: CD19 CAR with 4-1BB and CD3 zeta domains. TCR zeta and 4-1BB costimulatory signaling domains were incorporated into the CD19 CAR. T cells for CTL019 manufacturing were collected from peripheral blood by means of leukapheresis. The DNeasy Blood and Tissue Kit was used to extract genomic DNA from pre-infusion T cells, peripheral blood, or sorted post-infusion T cells. Broader findings and caveats from the paper: The conclusions drawn about the patient's CAR T cells were based on extensive analysis of just one subject.

Deep sequencing of the TCR beta chain was done using the immunoSEQ assay. The authors' pipeline ran thus. Only productive TCR beta rearrangements were used to calculate clonotype frequencies. What TCRdb holds here is the immuneACCESS table cut down to in-frame rearrangements. Part of the clones is not present; checked against another copy, under half of the missing clones reflect an unresolved V gene, and the others are unexplained. Clonal size and the V and J genes are those of that table, whereas D and trimming came from the DNA. For this sample, the table gives 20,000 to 30,000 clones. The ten top clones hold 1.9% of the sample. The CDR3 starts with the cysteine, ends with the phenylalanine, and has 17 residues. Sequencing covers 42 bases of the CDR3, shown here with the frame starting at base 1. CDR1 is given as SGHRS and CDR2 as YFSETQ, both from the germline V gene. V loses 7 bases at its end and J loses 5 bases; junction bases beyond the gene matches: 12.

Recombination linked TRBV5-1 to TRBJ2-2, with 12 junctional bases fitting TRBD2. Sequenced here: CD8- CAR+ T cells sorted from cultured blood T cells, sampled for CD19 CAR T cell therapy. The sample's cell subset or site label, in plain terms: CD8-negative CAR-positive T cells from the infusion product. The TCR originated in a man aged 65-85 years with chronic lymphocytic leukemia. CDR3 DNA (partial): TGCGCCAGCGCCCGGACTAGCGGGGCGAGTGGGACCGGGGAG. This translates into CASARTSGASGTGE. Given in full, the CDR3 is CASARTSGASGTGELFF.